This is a list of T cell receptor beta chains from one sample in a study of control samples from healthy donors and cancer patients. Clones were read by immunoSEQ multiplex PCR, and TCRdb kept only the in-frame ones, dropping some. Of approximately 170,000 clones listed, about 90% are singletons. The source material was blood. Receptor source: a woman aged 25 to 39 in good health. Each CDR3 is given with its conserved first and last residue. The order of the fields is J gene, clone size, D gene, V gene, CDR3 length, CDR3 protein, CDR3 DNA. The D gene is left open where the match is weak. A row's size may be missing; if present it is once, few, many or a size class.

>TRBJ2-7|-|TRBD2|TRBV4-1|14
CASSLAGRVHEQYF
TGCGCCAGCAGCCTAGCGGGGAGGGTCCACGAGCAGTACTTC
>TRBJ1-1|-|TRBD1|TRBV27|15
CASSLSAGGRTEAFF
TGTGCCAGCAGTTTATCGGCAGGGGGCCGGACTGAAGCTTTCTTT
>TRBJ2-3|-|TRBD2|TRBV9|14
CASSASGSQDTQYF
TGTGCCAGCAGCGCTAGCGGGAGCCAAGATACGCAGTATTTT
>TRBJ1-2|-|-|TRBV20-1|11
CSAPFFYGYTF
TGCAGTGCCCCATTTTTCTATGGCTACACCTTC
>TRBJ2-7|once|-|TRBV29-1|17
CSVVRWAQFNRVSEQYF
TGCAGCGTTGTTCGGTGGGCGCAATTCAACAGGGTCAGCGAGCAGTACTTC
>TRBJ2-1|-|-|TRBV7-9|15
CASSPKGGPYNEQFF
TGTGCCAGCAGCCCCAAAGGGGGACCTTACAATGAGCAGTTCTTC
>TRBJ1-5|-|-|TRBV27|14
CASSLGLSNQPQHF
TGTGCCAGCAGTTTGGGACTTAGCAATCAGCCCCAGCATTTT
>TRBJ1-1|-|TRBD1|TRBV19|15
CASSIVEGAGTEAFF
TGTGCCAGTAGTATAGTCGAGGGGGCAGGCACTGAAGCTTTCTTT
>TRBJ2-7|-|-|TRBV4-1|15
CASSQDRVGLYEQYF
TGCGCCAGCAGCCAAGATCGGGTAGGATTGTACGAGCAGTACTTC
>TRBJ2-5|-|-|TRBV5-5|12
CASSLGWETQYF
TGTGCCAGCAGCTTGGGGTGGGAGACCCAGTACTTC
>TRBJ2-1|-|-|TRBV28|14
CASSLSGPRNEQFF
TGTGCCAGCAGTTTATCGGGGCCCCGCAATGAGCAGTTCTTC
>TRBJ2-7|-|TRBD1|TRBV27|14
CASSWGQGAYEQYF
TGTGCCAGCAGTTGGGGACAGGGCGCCTACGAGCAGTACTTC
>TRBJ2-7|-|-|TRBV11-2|14
CASSSTPGAGEQYF
TGTGCCAGCAGCTCCACGCCGGGGGCAGGGGAGCAGTACTTC
>TRBJ2-7|-|TRBD1|TRBV27|17
CASRWRVQTGGQYEQYF
TGTGCCAGCAGATGGCGCGTTCAGACAGGGGGCCAATACGAGCAGTACTTC
>TRBJ2-1|-|-|TRBV7-9|12
CASSLWGDEQFF
TGTGCCAGCAGCTTGTGGGGGGATGAGCAGTTCTTC
>TRBJ1-1|-|TRBD1|TRBV7-2|15
CASSGQGGMNTEAFF
TGTGCCAGCAGCGGACAGGGAGGAATGAACACTGAAGCTTTCTTT
>TRBJ2-3|once|-|TRBV18|15
CASSLQGTSTDTQYF
TGTGCCAGCTCTTTACAAGGGACAAGCACAGATACGCAGTATTTT
>TRBJ2-7|-|-|TRBV28|12
CASSFTSDEQYF
TGTGCCAGCAGTTTTACGAGCGACGAGCAGTACTTC
>TRBJ1-5|-|-|TRBV6-6|14
CASSWDQESQPQHF
TGTGCCAGCAGTTGGGACCAGGAGAGTCAGCCCCAGCATTTT
>TRBJ2-5|-|TRBD2|TRBV10-3|17
CAISVRLAGGGRETQYF
TGTGCCATCAGTGTTCGACTAGCGGGAGGAGGACGAGAGACCCAGTACTTC
>TRBJ2-5|-|-|TRBV5-6|14
CASSLGAEQETQYF
TGTGCCAGCAGCTTAGGAGCGGAACAAGAGACCCAGTACTTC
>TRBJ1-3|-|-|TRBV27|15
CASSRGGSSGNTIYF
TGTGCCAGCAGTAGGGGGGGAAGCTCTGGAAACACCATATATTTT
>TRBJ1-5|-|TRBD1|TRBV7-8|16
CASSLGTGLSNQPQHF
TGTGCCAGCAGCTTAGGGACAGGGCTCAGCAATCAGCCCCAGCATTTT
>TRBJ2-5|-|-|TRBV7-9|13
CASSLAREETQYF
TGTGCCAGCAGCCTAGCTAGGGAAGAGACCCAGTACTTC
>TRBJ2-1|-|TRBD2|TRBV28|14
CASSPGTSGNEQFF
TGTGCCAGCAGTCCCGGGACTAGCGGGAATGAGCAGTTCTTC
>TRBJ1-4|-|-|TRBV27|18
CASSLGGPPATNGGKLFF
TGTGCCAGCAGTCTCGGAGGCCCCCCGGCGACAAACGGTGGAAAACTGTTTTTT
>TRBJ1-5|-|-|TRBV15|13
CATSDSPNQPQHF
TGTGCCACCTCCGACAGCCCGAATCAGCCCCAGCATTTT
>TRBJ1-3|once|-|TRBV9|17
CASSPSGQSSSGNTIYF
TGTGCCAGCAGCCCCAGTGGACAGTCTTCCTCTGGAAACACCATATATTTT
>TRBJ2-1|-|-|TRBV9|16
CASSVMSIGRGDEQFF
TGTGCCAGCAGCGTCATGTCCATCGGAAGGGGCGATGAGCAGTTCTTC
>TRBJ2-1|-|TRBD1|TRBV9|13
CASSGTGGNEQFF
TGTGCCAGCAGCGGGACAGGGGGCAATGAGCAGTTCTTC
>TRBJ1-5|-|-|TRBV6-5|13
CASSLASNQPQHF
TGTGCCAGCAGCCTCGCGAGCAATCAGCCCCAGCATTTT
>TRBJ1-1|-|-|TRBV5-8|14
CASSFPGVDTEAFF
TGTGCCAGCAGCTTCCCAGGGGTGGACACTGAAGCTTTCTTT
>TRBJ2-1|-|-|TRBV12-3/TRBV12-4|13
CASSQNIWNEQFF
TGTGCCAGCAGTCAAAATATATGGAATGAGCAGTTCTTC
>TRBJ1-4|-|-|TRBV15|15
CATSRGVATNEKLFF
TGTGCCACCAGCAGAGGGGTGGCAACTAATGAAAAACTGTTTTTT
>TRBJ2-3|-|-|TRBV7-2|16
CASSPTPRGAGDTQYF
TGTGCCAGCAGCCCCACGCCCCGGGGGGCCGGGGATACGCAGTATTTT
>TRBJ2-7|few|-|TRBV13|15
CASSPLQGENYEQYF
TGTGCCAGCAGCCCCCTACAGGGAGAGAATTACGAGCAGTACTTC
>TRBJ2-1|-|-|TRBV5-4|15
CASSNTESSYNEQFF
TGTGCCAGCAGCAATACTGAGAGCTCCTACAATGAGCAGTTCTTC
>TRBJ2-2|-|TRBD2|TRBV6-5|13
CASSGRDPGELFF
TGTGCCAGTAGCGGGAGGGACCCCGGGGAGCTGTTTTTT
>TRBJ2-5|-|-|TRBV7-2|13
CASSAGPQETQYF
TGTGCCAGCAGCGCGGGACCCCAAGAGACCCAGTACTTC
>TRBJ2-1|-|-|TRBV7-8|13
CASSFTAQSEQFF
TGTGCCAGCAGCTTCACGGCCCAATCGGAGCAGTTCTTC
>TRBJ1-2|-|-|TRBV3-1/TRBV3-2|15
CASSQEGAVRYGYTF
TGTGCCAGCAGCCAAGAGGGAGCGGTGCGCTATGGCTACACCTTC